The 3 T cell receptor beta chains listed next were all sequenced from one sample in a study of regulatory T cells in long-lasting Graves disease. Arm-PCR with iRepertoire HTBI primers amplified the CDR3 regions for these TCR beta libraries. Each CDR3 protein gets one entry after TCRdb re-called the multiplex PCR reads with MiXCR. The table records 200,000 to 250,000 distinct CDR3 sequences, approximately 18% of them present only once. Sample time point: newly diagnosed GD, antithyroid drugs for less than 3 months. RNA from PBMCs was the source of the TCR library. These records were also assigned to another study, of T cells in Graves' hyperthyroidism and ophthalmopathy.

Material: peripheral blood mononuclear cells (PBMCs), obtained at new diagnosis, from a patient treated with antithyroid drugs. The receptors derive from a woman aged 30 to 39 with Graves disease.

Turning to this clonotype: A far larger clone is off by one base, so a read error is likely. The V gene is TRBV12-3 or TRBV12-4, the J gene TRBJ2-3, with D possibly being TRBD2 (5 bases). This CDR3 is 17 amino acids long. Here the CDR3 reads CASSLEVLYREADTQCF. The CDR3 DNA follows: TGTGCCAGCAGCTTAGAAGTTTTGTACCGGGAAGCAGATACGCAGTGTTTT.

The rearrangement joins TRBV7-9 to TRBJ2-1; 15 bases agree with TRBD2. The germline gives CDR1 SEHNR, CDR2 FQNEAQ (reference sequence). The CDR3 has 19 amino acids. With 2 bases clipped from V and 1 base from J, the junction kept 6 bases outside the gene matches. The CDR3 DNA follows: TGTGCCAGCAGCTTATTGAGAGGGACTAGCGGGAGGTCCTACAATGAGCAGTTCTTC. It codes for CASSLLRGTSGRSYNEQFF.

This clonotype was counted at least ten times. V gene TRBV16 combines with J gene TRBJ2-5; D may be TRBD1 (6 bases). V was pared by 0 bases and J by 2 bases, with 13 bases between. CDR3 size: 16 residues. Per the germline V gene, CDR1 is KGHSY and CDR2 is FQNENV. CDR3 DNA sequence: TGTGCCAGCAGCCAATCTGGGGACACCGATCAAGAGACCCAGTACTTC. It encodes CASSQSGDTDQETQYF.